This passage covers 30 T cell receptor beta chains from one sample sequenced in a study of blood T cells in healthy people across ages. Combining a sample-barcoded 5' primer with a J-beta primer mix, a second PCR ran for about 7 to 11 cycles. Each CDR3 protein is one row after TCRdb ran MiXCR on the 5' RACE reads. The table records 550,000 to 650,000 distinct CDR3 sequences, about 30% of them present only once. Sequenced material: blood. These receptors all come from a woman older than 75 in good health.

The chain carries TRBV27 and TRBJ2-7; the D gene is possibly TRBD2 (5 bases). CDR3 length: 12 amino acids. Between the trimmed V and J ends, which lost 3 bases and 6 bases, there was a span of 9 bases. Germline values: CDR1 MNHEY, CDR2 SMNVEV (reference sequence). The CDR3 region is CASSFGGFEQYF. CDR3 DNA sequence: TGTGCCAGCAGTTTTGGCGGGTTCGAGCAGTACTTC.

This clonotype was observed a single time. A single base separates this from a much larger clone, so it may be a read error. The rearrangement uses TRBV4-3 and TRBJ1-2; 8 nucleotides align to TRBD1. Germline V gene sequence: CDR1 LGHNA, CDR2 YSLEER. This CDR3 is 15 amino acids long. CDR3 sequence (DNA): TGCGCCGGCAGCCAAGATCGTGGACAGGGCTATGGCTACACCTTC. Translating gives CAGSQDRGQGYGYTF.

In its sample, this clonotype was seen a few times. Since a much larger clone is just one base distant, this may be a read error. The chain is built from TRBV7-2 and TRBJ2-5; D tentatively reads TRBD1 or TRBD2 (5 bases each). The CDR3 has 16 amino acids. Trimming cost V 0 bases and J 11 bases, with 22 bases left between them. Germline V gene lookup returns CDR1 SGHTA and CDR2 FQGNSA. DNA for the CDR3: TGTGCCAGCAGCTTAGCGGTCGGGGCAGCTTACAATGAGCAGTACTTC. Amino acids: CASSLAVGAAYNEQYF.

This clonotype was observed a few times. The chain employs TRBV6-6 and TRBJ1-6; TRBD1 agrees at 9 bases. Germline V gene sequence: CDR1 MNHNY, CDR2 SVGAGI (reference sequence). The CDR3 runs to 15 residues. The J segment lost 6 bases and the V segment lost 6 bases, leaving 6 bases of the junction unmatched. The CDR3 region has the DNA TGTGCCAGCAGCTCTACAGGGGGCGGTAATTCACCCCTCCACTTT. Protein sequence: CASSSTGGGNSPLHF.

The rearrangement links TRBV11-1 to TRBJ1-1; TRBD1 aligns across 8 bases. There are 17 residues in the CDR3. The germline V gene has CDR1 SGHAT and CDR2 FQDESV (reference sequence). Losses at the gene ends were 5 bases for V and 5 bases for J; bases not matched to a gene: 16. CDR3 amino acids: CASSTNQGAARETEAFF. The CDR3 DNA is TGTGCCAGCAGCACGAACCAGGGGGCGGCGAGGGAAACTGAAGCTTTCTTT.

In this sample, this clonotype turned up many times. V gene TRBV7-3 combines with J gene TRBJ2-3, with TRBD2 matching over 7 bases. V shed 5 bases and J 1 base; nucleotides not matched to a gene: 3. The CDR3 is 14 residues long. The germline V gene has CDR1 SGHTA and CDR2 FQGTGA. CDR3 nucleotides: TGTGCCAGCAGCCCTAGCGGACGCACAGATACGCAGTATTTT. It encodes CASSPSGRTDTQYF.

This clonotype was detected many times. The CDR3 loop is CASSSRLAGGLYNEQFF. CDR3 sequence (DNA): TGTGCCAGCAGTTCCCGACTGGCGGGGGGCCTATACAATGAGCAGTTCTTC. V and J are TRBV12-3 or TRBV12-4 and TRBJ2-1, with 8 bases matching TRBD2. With 4 bases clipped from V and 4 bases from J, the junction kept 12 bases outside the gene matches. The CDR3 has 17 amino acids.

This clonotype has more than one count but fewer than ten. V gene TRBV7-9 combines with J gene TRBJ1-4; 7 bases align to TRBD1. The CDR3 extends over 15 amino acids. Germline lookup yields CDR1 SEHNR and CDR2 FQNEAQ (reference sequence). Losses at the gene ends were 3 bases for V and 6 bases for J; bases not matched to a gene: 7. The CDR3 sequence is CASSFTGTAYEKLFF. The CDR3 DNA is TGTGCCAGCAGCTTTACCGGGACAGCCTATGAAAAACTGTTTTTT. The full variable domain, rest sourced from reference TRBV7-9 and TRBJ1-4, is DTGVSQNPRHKITKRGQNVTFRCDPISEHNRLYWYRQTLGQGPEFLTYFQNEAQLEKSRLLSDRFSAERPKGSFSTLEIQRTEQGDSAMYLCASSFTGTAYEKLFFGSGTQLSVL.

This clonotype was found many times. This sequence joins TRBV20-1 and TRBJ2-1; TRBD1 aligns across 8 bases. CDR1 is DFQATT, CDR2 SNEGSKA, per germline (reference sequence). This CDR3 is built from 13 residues. V was clipped by 2 bases and J by 5 bases; unmatched bases: 2. In DNA form, the CDR3 reads TGCAGTGCTAGACAGGGGGCCGACAATGAGCAGTTCTTC. This translates into CSARQGADNEQFF.

This clonotype came up many times. The J gene is TRBJ2-3, the V gene TRBV7-3; 9 bases match TRBD2. The CDR3 has 15 amino acids. With 5 bases clipped from V and 4 bases from J, the junction kept 7 bases outside the gene matches. Germline V CDR1 and CDR2: SGHTA, FQGTGA. This CDR3 reads CASSPQRGEADTQYF. The DNA of the CDR3 is TGTGCCAGCAGCCCCCAGCGGGGGGAGGCAGATACGCAGTATTTT. Based on the CDR3 plus reference TRBV7-3 and TRBJ2-3, the full variable domain is GAGVSQTPSNKVTEKGKYVELRCDPISGHTALYWYRQSLGQGPEFLIYFQGTGAADDSGLPNDRFFAVRPEGSVSTLKIQRTERGDSAVYLCASSPQRGEADTQYFGPGTRLTVL.

This clonotype was counted ten times or more. The chain combines TRBV5-1 with TRBJ2-6, with 10 bases that match TRBD1. The V gene's germline CDR1 is SGHRS and CDR2 YFSETQ. The CDR3 covers 17 residues. V was clipped by 4 bases and J by 1 base; unmatched bases: 5. CDR3 DNA sequence: TGCGCCAGCAGCCAGGGACAGGGGACTTCTGGGGCCAACGTCCTGACTTTC. Translation: CASSQGQGTSGANVLTF.

The V and J genes are TRBV24-1 and TRBJ2-3; maybe TRBD2 (5 bases). Trimming pared 4 bases from V and 2 bases from J, leaving 9 bases between. The CDR3 loop spans 14 amino acids. The germline CDR1 and CDR2 sequences are KGHDR and SFDVKD. This CDR3 reads CATSEDSTTDTQYF. The CDR3 DNA reads TGTGCCACCAGTGAGGACTCTACCACAGATACGCAGTATTTT.

This clonotype showed up many times. This chain links TRBV5-1 with TRBJ2-5; 10 bases line up with TRBD1. Germline V CDR1 and CDR2: SGHRS, YFSETQ. Losses at the gene ends were 0 bases for V and 4 bases for J; bases not matched to a gene: 3. The CDR3 is 15 amino acids. The CDR3 bases are TGCGCCAGCAGCTTGGTCGGGACAGGGGTAGAGACCCAGTACTTC. It is translated as CASSLVGTGVETQYF.

There are many counts of this clonotype. This sequence may be a read error, since a much larger clone differs from it by one base. The rearrangement joins TRBV27 to TRBJ1-6; no reliable D call. Looked up from germline, CDR1 is MNHEY and CDR2 is SMNVEV (reference sequence). The length of the CDR3 is 14 residues. The CDR3 is CASKASSYNSPPHF. The CDR3 DNA follows: TGTGCCAGCAAAGCCAGCTCCTATAATTCACCCCCCCACTTT.

The gene calls are TRBV30 and TRBJ2-3; 12 bases map to TRBD2. The germline CDR1 and CDR2 sequences are GTSNPN and SVGIG (reference sequence). J gave up 4 bases and V 0 bases, and 2 bases lay outside the gene matches. The CDR3 spans 15 residues. CDR3 protein: CAWSVGLAGPDTQYF. The CDR3 nucleotides are TGTGCCTGGAGTGTAGGACTAGCGGGGCCAGATACGCAGTATTTT.

This clonotype was counted ten times or more. CDR3 sequence: CASSPSGTTYNEQFF. CDR3 in DNA: TGCGCCAGCAGCCCCTCAGGGACAACCTACAATGAGCAGTTCTTC. This sequence joins TRBV5-1 and TRBJ2-1; D might be TRBD1 (6 bases). The CDR3 is 15 amino acids. V lost 4 bases and J 2 bases, leaving 13 bases between the germline ends. From germline, CDR1 is SGHRS and CDR2 YFSETQ.

The rearrangement uses TRBV4-3 and TRBJ1-6; D is uncertain. V shed 0 bases and J shed 8 bases, with 5 bases lying between them. CDR3 length: 13 residues. Germline V lookup: CDR1 LGHNA, CDR2 YSLEER. CDR3 sequence (DNA): TGCGCCAGCAGCCAAGAGACCCATTCACCCCTCCACTTT. It specifies CASSQETHSPLHF.

This rearrangement joins TRBV27 to TRBJ2-3; D may be TRBD2 (6 bases). The V gene's germline CDR1 is MNHEY and CDR2 SMNVEV (reference sequence). The CDR3 contains 17 residues. V lost 2 bases and J 6 bases, leaving 21 bases between the germline ends. In DNA form, the CDR3 reads TGTGCCAGCAGTTTACCGCGGAGGGCCAGGACCTTGGATACGCAGTATTTT. The encoded protein is CASSLPRRARTLDTQYF.

V is TRBV14 and J is TRBJ2-3; D unclear. CDR3 length equals 14 residues. Germline V CDR1 and CDR2: SGHDN, FVKESK. The V and J ends lost 4 bases and 6 bases respectively, with 14 bases between them. The CDR3, as DNA: TGTGCCAGCAGCCTACTTCGTTTCGGGGATACGCAGTATTTT. Protein: CASSLLRFGDTQYF. The full variable domain, with the rest looked up from reference TRBV14 and TRBJ2-3, is EAGVTQFPSHSVIEKGQTVTLRCDPISGHDNLYWYRRVMGKEIKFLLHFVKESKQDESGMPNNRFLAERTGGTYSTLKVQPAELEDSGVYFCASSLLRFGDTQYFGPGTRLTVL.

The sample holds many counts of this clonotype. The chain recombines TRBV12-3 or TRBV12-4 with TRBJ2-1; D gene unclear. The V end lost 6 bases, the J end lost 4 bases, and 10 bases lay between the germline ends. CDR3 length: 13 residues. The CDR3 nucleotides are TGTGCCAGCAGCTCCCCAGAGTACAATGAGCAGTTCTTC. It translates to CASSSPEYNEQFF.

This chain joins TRBV7-2 and TRBJ1-1, with 7 bases fitting TRBD1. In germline, CDR1 is SGHTA, CDR2 FQGNSA. The V and J ends lost 1 base and 3 bases, in that order; junction bases with no gene match: 5. The CDR3 extends over 15 amino acids. The CDR3: CASSLETGRDTEAFF. The CDR3 nucleotides read TGTGCCAGCAGCTTAGAGACAGGGAGGGACACTGAAGCTTTCTTT.

This rearrangement joins TRBV9 to TRBJ2-5, with TRBD1 as a possible D gene (7 bases). Looked up from germline, CDR1 is SGDLS and CDR2 is YYNGEE. V lost 4 bases and J lost 2, with 15 bases in between. This CDR3 has 15 amino acids. The CDR3 DNA reads as TGTGCCAGCAGCCTCCAGGGGGGTATTCAAGAGACCCAGTACTTC. Its protein is CASSLQGGIQETQYF.

This clonotype was counted only a few times. A single base separates this from a much larger clone, so it may be a read error. The chain employs TRBV5-1 and TRBJ2-1; D not resolved. Trimming took off 1 base at V and 7 bases at J, with 15 bases between the two ends. This CDR3 contains 15 residues. Germline V lookup: CDR1 SGHRS, CDR2 YFSETQ. DNA for the CDR3: TGCGCCAGCAGCTTGAAGGCGACGGAGTTAAATGAGCAGTTCTTC. Its translation: CASSLKATELNEQFF.

This clonotype was detected many times. The chain links TRBV20-1 to TRBJ1-6; D is undetermined. V lost 4 bases to trimming and J lost 0 bases, with 16 bases between them. CDR3 size: 17 residues. The V gene's germline CDR1 is DFQATT and CDR2 SNEGSKA (reference sequence). CDR3 sequence: CSATDTGFSSYNSPLHF. CDR3 bases: TGCAGTGCTACGGATACTGGGTTTAGCTCCTATAATTCACCCCTCCACTTT.

Comment on this clonotype: A much larger clone lies a single base off, so this may be a read error. The rearrangement links TRBV9 to TRBJ2-1, with D possibly matching TRBD2 (6 bases). CDR1 and CDR2 from the germline V gene are SGDLS and YYNGEE. Trimming removed 3 bases from V and 4 bases from J, with 17 bases in between. The CDR3 is 16 amino acids. This CDR3 reads CASSEWAGPMYNEQFF. CDR3 DNA: TGTGCCAGCAGCGAGTGGGCGGGACCCATGTACAATGAGCAGTTCTTC.

V gene TRBV6-1 combines with J gene TRBJ1-5; tentatively, D is TRBD1 (5 bases). The CDR3 loop spans 14 amino acids. V was clipped by 7 bases and J by 0 bases, with 10 bases between them. Germline-derived CDR1 and CDR2 are MNHNS and SASEGT. The CDR3 sequence: CASNYRYSNQPQHF. The CDR3 DNA sequence: TGTGCCAGCAATTACAGGTATAGCAATCAGCCCCAGCATTTT.

The sample holds many counts of this clonotype. The chain couples TRBV7-8 to TRBJ1-4, with D unresolved. This CDR3 is built from 16 residues. Per the germline V gene, CDR1 is SGHVS and CDR2 is FQNEAQ. V lost 4 bases and J lost 3, with 15 bases in between. CDR3: CASSSRPAAANEKLFF. In DNA, the CDR3 is TGTGCCAGCAGCTCCAGACCGGCAGCCGCTAATGAAAAACTGTTTTTT.

This clonotype was detected ten times or more. The V call is TRBV6-5, the J call TRBJ1-6; D not resolved. Per germline, CDR1 MNHEY and CDR2 SVGAGI. The CDR3 covers 14 residues. Deletions cut 6 bases from V and 7 bases from J, with 13 bases between. CDR3 amino acids: CASRAGLGNSPLHF. DNA for the CDR3: TGTGCCAGCAGAGCCGGGTTGGGGAATTCACCCCTCCACTTT.

This clonotype was found many times. The chain uses TRBV4-3 and TRBJ1-1; D remains ambiguous. Trimming shortened V by 1 base and J by 3 bases, and 12 bases separated the two germline ends. This CDR3 is built from 15 residues. Germline CDR1 LGHNA, CDR2 YSLEER. CDR3 coding DNA: TGCGCCAGCAGCCAAGCAGCAGCATTACACACTGAAGCTTTCTTT. Encoded protein: CASSQAAALHTEAFF.

Points on this clonotype: Its ends do not fully match the called genes, so a read error is possible. The CDR3 DNA reads TGTGCCCGGAGTTTAACAGGGGGCGCCTATGGCTACACCTTC. Encoded protein: CARSLTGGAYGYTF. V and J are TRBV30 and TRBJ1-2, with TRBD1 matching 9 bases. CDR3 length: 14 residues. Germline CDR1 GTSNPN, CDR2 SVGIG (reference sequence).